These 10 T cell receptor beta chains were all obtained from the same sample, sequenced in a study of shared clonotypes between healthy human individuals. Using immunoSEQ multiplex PCR, the repertoire was profiled, and TCRdb retains in-frame clones only, with some absent. The sample carries 2 million to 2.5 million clones, 90% to 95% recorded once. Material for sequencing was naive CD4+ T cells from PBMCs. Described subset: CD45RA+ positively selected. These receptors were collected from a man aged 18 to 30 in good health. Some clones in this sample may be carry-over from other donors' samples.

This clone is a singleton in its sample. V is TRBV19 and J is TRBJ2-3; 12 bases line up with TRBD2. The CDR3 is made up of 15 amino acids. V lost 6 bases and J lost 2; bases outside the gene matches: 3. Per the germline V gene, CDR1 is LNHDA and CDR2 is SQIVND (reference sequence). Written as DNA, the CDR3 is TGTGCCAGTAGAAGGACTAGCGGGATCACAGATACGCAGTATTTT. It is translated as CASRRTSGITDTQYF.

The chain is built from TRBV5-1 and TRBJ2-3; D gene uncertain. V lost 5 bases to trimming and J lost 2 bases, with 9 bases between them. Germline V gene sequence: CDR1 SGHRS, CDR2 YFSETQ. The CDR3 contains 13 residues. The CDR3 region has the DNA TGCGCCAGCAGGGTCGATACCACAGATACGCAGTATTTT. Protein product: CASRVDTTDTQYF.

The chain uses TRBV5-1 and TRBJ2-1, with TRBD2 matching over 11 bases. Per the germline V gene, CDR1 is SGHRS and CDR2 is YFSETQ. The CDR3 covers 19 residues. V gave up 1 base and J gave up 0 bases; unmatched junction bases: 9. The CDR3: CASSLSLAGGSSSYNEQFF. Here the CDR3 DNA reads TGCGCCAGCAGCTTGAGTCTAGCGGGAGGCTCGAGCTCCTACAATGAGCAGTTCTTC.

The chain employs TRBV5-1 and TRBJ1-1, with D possibly being TRBD1 (5 bases). The CDR3 contains 15 residues. Trimming cost V 4 bases and J 1 base, with 14 bases left between them. Germline V CDR1 and CDR2: SGHRS, YFSETQ. The CDR3 DNA sequence: TGCGCCAGCAGCCTCCCGGGACCCACGAACACTGAAGCTTTCTTT. It codes for CASSLPGPTNTEAFF.

The chain joins TRBV5-1 to TRBJ2-7; no reliable D call. V lost 0 bases and J 5 bases, leaving 9 bases between the germline ends. In germline, CDR1 is SGHRS, CDR2 YFSETQ. This CDR3 comprises 13 residues. Here the CDR3 reads CASSLEAADEQYF. CDR3 DNA: TGCGCCAGCAGCTTGGAGGCAGCCGACGAGCAGTACTTC. Variable domain in full (rest from reference TRBV5-1 and TRBJ2-7): KAGVTQTPRYLIKTRGQQVTLSCSPISGHRSVSWYQQTPGQGLQFLFEYFSETQRNKGNFPGRFSGRQFSNSRSEMNVSTLELGDSALYLCASSLEAADEQYFGPGTRLTVT.

The chain links TRBV6-1 to TRBJ2-5; tentatively, D is TRBD2 (6 bases). Germline values: CDR1 MNHNS, CDR2 SASEGT. The CDR3 has 14 residues. The ends were cut back, 8 bases at V and 7 bases at J, with 20 bases in the middle. CDR3: CASDKGDLGGTQYF. In DNA, the CDR3 is TGTGCCAGCGATAAAGGGGACCTCGGGGGGACCCAGTACTTC.

The chain employs TRBV9 and TRBJ2-3, with TRBD2 as a possible D gene (6 bases). The CDR3 runs to 15 residues. Trimming took off 0 bases at V and 3 bases at J, with 11 bases between the two ends. Germline V gene data show CDR1 as SGDLS and CDR2 as YYNGEE. The DNA for the CDR3 is TGTGCCAGCAGCGTAGGGAGGCGGGAAACAGATACGCAGTATTTT. Its protein product is CASSVGRRETDTQYF.

The chain has TRBV6-1 and TRBJ2-3; TRBD1 agrees at 7 bases. This CDR3 contains 16 residues. Germline CDR1 MNHNS, CDR2 SASEGT. Trimming took 3 bases from V and 3 from J; bases not matched to a gene: 9. The CDR3 here is CASSERTGASTDTQYF. The DNA for the CDR3 is TGTGCCAGCAGTGAGCGCACAGGGGCCAGTACAGATACGCAGTATTTT.

V is TRBV7-9 and J is TRBJ2-1; 10 nucleotides align to TRBD2. The CDR3 spans 15 residues. The V gene end was trimmed by 5 bases and the J gene end by 5 bases; junction bases not matched to a gene: 6. Germline values: CDR1 SEHNR, CDR2 FQNEAQ (reference sequence). The CDR3 nucleotides are TGTGCCAGCAGCCCGCTAGCGGGAGCCCACAATGAGCAGTTCTTC. Translating it yields CASSPLAGAHNEQFF.

The chain combines TRBV5-4 with TRBJ1-2; 12 nucleotides match TRBD1. The CDR3 runs 16 residues. J lost 5 bases, V lost 4 bases, and 9 bases had no gene match. Germline CDR1 is SGHNT and CDR2 is YYREEE (reference sequence). The CDR3 sequence is CASSPRDRGLGYGYTF. For the CDR3, the DNA is TGTGCCAGCAGCCCCCGGGACAGGGGGCTCGGGTATGGCTACACCTTC. Looking up the rest from reference TRBV5-4 and TRBJ1-2 gives the full variable domain: ETGVTQSPTHLIKTRGQQVTLRCSSQSGHNTVSWYQQALGQGPQFIFQYYREEENGRGNFPPRFSGLQFPNYSSELNVNALELDDSALYLCASSPRDRGLGYGYTFGSGTRLTVV.